The 11 T cell receptor beta chains presented below share a single source sample, sequenced in a study of blood T cell repertoires in COVID-19. Measured with immunoSEQ multiplex PCR; TCRdb has only the in-frame clones, and not every one. The sample consists of about 270,000 clones, 75% to 90% of them appearing once. The specimen was PBMCs or T cells enriched from blood (not recorded which). The source of these receptors is a woman aged 18-29 years who had recovered from COVID-19.

This clone was counted only a few times. The chain recombines TRBV5-4 with TRBJ1-2, with 9 bases lining up with TRBD1. The V gene's germline CDR1 is SGHNT and CDR2 YYREEE (reference sequence). After removal of 5 bases from V and 8 bases from J, the junction contained 7 bases not matched to a gene. The CDR3 consists of 13 residues. The CDR3 loop is CASSFGQGRGYTF. The CDR3 coding sequence is TGTGCCAGCAGTTTCGGACAGGGGAGAGGCTACACCTTC.

The chain joins TRBV28 to TRBJ2-7, with unresolved D. Between the trimmed V and J ends, which lost 10 bases and 0 bases, there was a span of 10 bases. Germline V gene lookup returns CDR1 MDHEN and CDR2 SYDVKM. This CDR3 has 12 amino acids. The CDR3 sequence is CAIRRLSYEQYF. CDR3 nucleotides: TGTGCCATTAGGCGACTCTCCTACGAGCAGTACTTC.

The rearrangement links TRBV27 to TRBJ2-1; D is perhaps TRBD2 (6 bases). Trimming shortened V by 5 bases and J by 4 bases, and 9 bases separated the two germline ends. This CDR3 region has 13 residues. The V gene's germline CDR1 is MNHEY and CDR2 SMNVEV (reference sequence). The CDR3: CASSPRGYNEQFF. Written as DNA, the CDR3 is TGTGCCAGCAGTCCCCGGGGGTACAATGAGCAGTTCTTC.

The chain uses TRBV3-1 (or the pseudogene TRBV3-2) and TRBJ1-1; D is possibly TRBD1 (6 bases). V was pared by 1 base and J by 4 bases, with 16 bases between. The CDR3 consists of 16 residues. The germline V gene has CDR1 LGHDT and CDR2 YNNKEL (reference sequence). The CDR3 DNA sequence: TGTGCCAGCAGCCAAGTCTTTCAGGGGATGGGCACTGAAGCTTTCTTT. This sequence encodes CASSQVFQGMGTEAFF.

This chain joins TRBV5-5 and TRBJ1-5, with TRBD1 as a possible D gene (5 bases). V was pared by 6 bases and J by 4 bases, with 11 bases between. This CDR3 contains 13 residues. Looked up from germline, CDR1 is SGHKS and CDR2 is YYEKEE (reference sequence). CDR3: CASTFGANQPQHF. The CDR3 bases are TGTGCCAGCACCTTTGGGGCTAATCAGCCCCAGCATTTT.

The V call is TRBV5-1, the J call TRBJ2-5; 8 positions agree with TRBD2. Germline CDR1 is SGHRS and CDR2 is YFSETQ. V dropped 2 bases and J dropped 7; count of bases not matched to a gene: 4. This CDR3 comprises 13 residues. In nucleotides, the CDR3 is TGCGCCAGCAGCTTTACGGGAGGGGTGACCCAGTACTTC. It encodes CASSFTGGVTQYF.

J is TRBJ1-1 and V is TRBV3-1 (or the pseudogene TRBV3-2); no definite D call. CDR3 length: 14 amino acids. CDR1 is LGHDT and CDR2 is YNNKEL in the germline V gene (reference sequence). The V end was cut by 1 base, the J end by 4 bases, with 10 bases between. CDR3 bases: TGTGCCAGCAGCCAAGGGGGAGGTGGCACTGAAGCTTTCTTT. This codes for CASSQGGGGTEAFF.

The chain employs TRBV10-3 and TRBJ2-5; 11 nucleotides line up with TRBD1. CDR3 length: 14 residues. From germline, CDR1 is ENHRY and CDR2 SYGVKD. Trimming took 6 bases from V and 3 from J; bases not matched to a gene: 3. The chain's CDR3 is CAIRPGQGEETQYF. CDR3 in DNA: TGTGCCATCAGACCGGGACAGGGGGAAGAGACCCAGTACTTC.

The chain joins TRBV27 to TRBJ1-1; D is undetermined. Germline V gene lookup returns CDR1 MNHEY and CDR2 SMNVEV (reference sequence). The CDR3 extends over 13 amino acids. V was shortened by 7 bases and J by 5 bases, with 14 bases between the two germline ends. CDR3 nucleotide sequence: TGTGCCAGCAAGTACACTAGAGGGACTGAAGCTTTCTTT. It yields the protein CASKYTRGTEAFF.

V usage is TRBV27 and J usage is TRBJ1-2, with a weak D call TRBD1 (5 bases). Germline lookup yields CDR1 MNHEY and CDR2 SMNVEV (reference sequence). The CDR3 runs to 14 residues. Trimming cost V 0 bases and J 9 bases, with 14 bases left between them. This CDR3 reads CASSLSRLGGSYTF. CDR3 nucleotides: TGTGCCAGCAGTTTATCGCGACTGGGGGGGAGCTACACCTTC.

The V and J genes are TRBV7-2 and TRBJ2-5; 8 bases line up with TRBD2. Germline V gene data show CDR1 as SGHTA and CDR2 as FQGNSA. J gave up 0 bases and V 4 bases, and 4 bases lay outside the gene matches. This CDR3 region has 15 residues. For the CDR3, the DNA is TGTGCCAGCAGCTCCTTAGCGGGGTACCAAGAGACCCAGTACTTC. It specifies CASSSLAGYQETQYF.